This T cell receptor beta chain was retrieved from a study of blood T cell repertoires in COVID-19 (dated by TCRdb to about 2020). About the investigation overall: Collaborator samples came from the United States, Italy and Spain and covered acute and convalescent phases of COVID-19. Subjects who had been exposed to COVID-19, were actively infected with it, or had recovered from it provided the deeply sampled blood TCRbeta repertoires that made up the dataset. The repertoires were made available in a free public database intended to serve as a resource for research on the immune response to SARS-CoV-2. Where available, HLA class I and class II types were obtained from metadata supplied by the sample provider rather than from assay-based typing. Nearly every sample came with metadata listing a de-identified subject ID, COVID-19 status, age in years and sex. The samples were drawn from the first 160 participants of the ongoing ImmuneRACE study and from 950 to 1,500 subjects provided by 6 global collaborators. The prospective study material was composed of cDNA or gDNA derived from T cells, B-cell-depleted T cells, or PBMCs.

TCRbeta CDR3 regions were amplified from genomic DNA using the immunoSEQ Assay, a bias-controlled multiplex PCR. On the study's bioinformatics: The number of nucleated cells in each sample was estimated from the amplification of reference gene primers within the assay. To quantify the absolute abundance of each unique TCRbeta CDR3 rearrangement, sequence reads were collapsed and filtered. Productive Simpson clonality was computed per sample as the square root of Simpson's diversity index over productive rearrangements. TCRdb re-hosts the immuneACCESS table, in-frame sequences only. Its copies lack some clones; in the studies checked, an unresolved V gene accounts for under half of them, and the cause for the rest is not known. The V and J calls and clone size were taken over from that table, and D and trimming were inferred from the DNA. This sample has about 210,000 clones in its table, and over 75% of those were observed once. The top ten clonotypes cover over 10% of the sample.

Trimming takes 1 base from V and 4 bases from J, and the germline ends sit 20 bases apart. The CDR3 covers 18 residues, taking in both the cysteine and the phenylalanine. Of the read, only the CDR3 DNA is kept; its 54 bases are in frame from base 1. Taken from the germline V gene, the CDR1 and CDR2 loops are SGHRS and YFSETQ. Comments on this clone: What this receptor recognizes is not known. Qualities for individual bases were not recorded, and no much larger clone is one base off.

The collaborating institutions used their own protocols to collect whole blood in K2EDTA tubes. For TCRbeta analysis, collaborator samples were shipped as frozen whole blood, as isolated PBMCs, or as DNA extracted from either sample type. What the authors observed across the whole study: The quantity of clinical and demographic metadata differed by source and by participant and was supplied without curation.

Sequenced input: peripheral blood. The chain is encoded by TRBV5-1 joined to TRBJ2-2, with a tentative D gene TRBD2 over 6 matching bases. The TCR originated in a human donor in a cohort sampled during active COVID-19. The CDR3 is CASSLLVLGRRSTGELFF. The bases are TGCGCCAGCAGCTTGCTGGTCTTGGGGAGGAGGAGCACCGGGGAGCTGTTTTTT.